The T cell receptor (beta chain) described here comes from a study of CD8+CD57+ T cells in acquired aplastic anemia. Study-wide context: Mean read depth for CD4+ cells from healthy donors was roughly 11 million. Study results and caveats: Comparison of patients with controls identified about 27 shared CD8+ CDR3 sequences. No significant difference in CD8+ Simpson's diversity was found between patients and controls.

As for this clonotype: What it binds is unknown. The CDR3 ends on some other residue instead of the conserved phenylalanine or tryptophan, so this is likely a read error.

Profiling that covered TCR beta VDJ and CDR3 relied on genomic DNA as its template. TCRdb re-called the reads through MiXCR, storing one row per CDR3 protein. The repertoire holds some 410,000 distinct CDR3 sequences, with about 70% as singletons. The CDR3 has 15 residues. Germline V lookup: CDR1 SNHLY, CDR2 FYNNEI. V lost 4 bases to trimming and J lost 2 bases, with 12 bases between them. The receptor was derived from a human donor in good health, serving as a control. Sequenced input: sorted CD4+, CD8+, or CD8+CD57+ T cells (not recorded which) from PBMCs. The chain recombines TRBV2 with TRBJ1-3; no reliable D call. The CDR3 sequence: CASSVGLSTGNTIYH. The CDR3 coding sequence is TGTGCCAGCAGTGTGGGCCTTTCCACTGGAAACACCATATATCAT.